This T cell receptor (beta chain) was captured in a study of molecular identifiers for immune sequencing clone quantification. TCRdb re-analysed the PCR reads in MiXCR, keeping a single row per CDR3 protein. The sample contains about 640,000 distinct CDR3 sequences, just under 20% of which appear only once. This CDR3 is 10 amino acids long. Germline V CDR1 and CDR2: DFQATT, SNEGSKA (reference sequence). Between the trimmed V and J ends, which lost 5 bases and 4 bases, there was a span of 6 bases. This clonotype was observed many times. The chain employs TRBV20-1 and TRBJ2-7, with D hard to call. This clonotype was sampled from a human donor in good health. Some libraries in this study had Jurkat cell RNA spiked in. The sequencing sample was made of naive CD8+ T cells from blood, with Jurkat cell RNA spiked in. The subset is: FACS-sorted CD8+CD4-CCR7+CD45RA+ naive T cells. The CDR3 here is CSAQTYEQYF. CDR3 in DNA: TGCAGTGCTCAGACGTACGAGCAGTACTTC.